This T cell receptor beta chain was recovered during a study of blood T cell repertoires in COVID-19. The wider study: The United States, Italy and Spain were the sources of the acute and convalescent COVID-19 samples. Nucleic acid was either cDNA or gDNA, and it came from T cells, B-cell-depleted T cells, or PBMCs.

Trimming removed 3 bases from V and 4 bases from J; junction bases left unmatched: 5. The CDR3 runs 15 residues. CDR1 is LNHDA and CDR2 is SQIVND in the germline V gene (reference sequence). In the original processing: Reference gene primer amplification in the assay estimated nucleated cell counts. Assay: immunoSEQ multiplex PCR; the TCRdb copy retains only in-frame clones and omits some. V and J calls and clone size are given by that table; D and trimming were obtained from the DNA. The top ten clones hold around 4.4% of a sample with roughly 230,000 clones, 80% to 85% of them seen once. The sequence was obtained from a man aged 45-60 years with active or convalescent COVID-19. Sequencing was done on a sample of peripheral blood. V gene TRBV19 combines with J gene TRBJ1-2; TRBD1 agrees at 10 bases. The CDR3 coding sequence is TGTGCCAGTAGTATGAGGACAGGGGGGAGCTATGGCTACACCTTC. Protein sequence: CASSMRTGGSYGYTF.